This T cell receptor (beta chain) originates from a study of blood T cell repertoires in COVID-19. The wider study: There were acute and convalescent COVID-19 samples, and they came from the United States, Italy and Spain. T cells, B-cell-depleted T cells, or PBMCs supplied cDNA or gDNA.

CDR3 length: 17 amino acids. Germline CDR1 reads SGHNT; CDR2 reads YYREEE (reference sequence). TCRdb keeps only in-frame clones here, not all; method: immunoSEQ multiplex PCR. The table records about 71,000 clones, 82% of them present only once. Concerning this clone: One end of the junction fails to match germline, which may point to a read error.

The chain joins TRBV5-4 to TRBJ2-5; perhaps TRBD2 as D (7 bases). This receptor was taken from a woman aged 80 or older with acute or convalescent COVID-19. Sample: peripheral blood. The CDR3 DNA sequence: TGTGCCACCAGCCGGGGGGCGGGCGGCTGGCGCCAAGAGACCCAGTACTTC. The encoded protein is CATSRGAGGWRQETQYF.